Sequencing of this TCR beta chain was carried out in a study of CD4 T cells in relation to SARS-CoV-2 and coronaviruses. The wider study: PBMCs were cultured with antigen for less than twelve days before TCR beta sequencing.

Study observations and caveats: Approximately 65% of donors had memory CD4+ clonotypes crossrecognizing SARS-CoV-2 and common cold coronavirus spike. Monoreactive clones expanded significantly more to SARS-CoV-2 than crossreactive clones did.

CD4+ T cells from unexposed donors were obtained before the COVID-19 pandemic (2011-2018). After roughly 9 days of culture, CD4+ T cells were isolated. Unexposed-donor CD4+ T cells were probed with SARS-CoV-2 S/N and four cold-coronavirus spikes, cells permitting. Trimming cost V 8 bases and J 3 bases, with 8 bases left between them. Germline lookup yields CDR1 LNHDA and CDR2 SQIVND (reference sequence). This CDR3 is 12 amino acids long. Concerning this clone itself: Its matching antigen is unknown.

The method was immunoSEQ multiplex PCR; TCRdb's version includes in-frame clones alone and lacks a portion of them. The table records some 16,000 clones, over 75% of them present only once. This TCR was sampled from a human donor in good health. Input material: CD4+ T cells from PBMCs, cultured in vitro. The chain couples TRBV19 to TRBJ2-1; a weak D match, TRBD2 (5 bases). In DNA, the CDR3 is TGTGCCAGTTGCCGGGACTACAATGAGCAGTTCTTC. Protein sequence: CASCRDYNEQFF.